The next 29 T cell receptor beta chains were all read from a single sample in a study of Graves' ophthalmopathy and Graves' hyperthyroidism. Investigators amplified TCR beta CDR3 regions from RNA transcripts. Amplification began with first-round RT-PCR using HTBI primers, then second-round multiplex PCR was performed. TCRdb reprocessed the multiplex PCR reads with MiXCR, giving one entry per CDR3 protein. The repertoire holds some 520,000 distinct CDR3 sequences, 14% seen once, with 8% to 10% in the top ten. Sequenced sample: blood. These receptor sequences come from a woman in her twenties or thirties with Graves' ophthalmopathy.

The sample holds many counts of this clonotype. V and J are TRBV2 and TRBJ1-1; unclear D gene. V dropped 1 base and J dropped 7 bases, with 10 bases sitting between them. Germline V gives CDR1 SNHLY, CDR2 FYNNEI. The CDR3 has 13 residues. CDR3 protein: CASSEERGNEAFF. DNA for the CDR3: TGTGCCAGCAGTGAAGAGCGGGGAAATGAAGCTTTCTTT.

Many counts were recorded for this clonotype. The genes are TRBV6-5 and TRBJ1-1, with D unresolved. V lost 10 bases, J lost 1 base, and 13 bases lay in between. CDR1 is MNHEY, CDR2 SVGAGI, per germline. The CDR3 contains 13 residues. The CDR3 DNA reads as TGTGCCACAACGTTGCTCGGGAACACTGAAGCTTTCTTT. Translation gives CATTLLGNTEAFF.

The chain couples TRBV28 to TRBJ1-1, with TRBD1 identical over 10 bases. V shed 4 bases and J 7 bases; nucleotides not matched to a gene: 15. CDR1 is MDHEN, CDR2 SYDVKM, per germline. This CDR3 comprises 17 residues. As DNA, the CDR3 is TGTGCCAGCAGTTACTCCCGGGACAGGGGCCGGTTTCATGAAGCTTTCTTT. It is translated as CASSYSRDRGRFHEAFF.

This clonotype was seen at least ten times. The chain combines TRBV9 with TRBJ2-4; D unclear. Trimming pared 0 bases from V and 5 bases from J, leaving 9 bases between. The germline gives CDR1 SGDLS, CDR2 YYNGEE. This CDR3 has 14 amino acids. CDR3 sequence (DNA): TGTGCCAGCAGCGTAGGGAGTAACCAAAACATTCAGTACTTC. Translation gives CASSVGSNQNIQYF.

This clonotype was seen more than once but under ten times. CDR3 residues: CSARQGLAYEQYF. The DNA of the CDR3 is TGCAGTGCTAGACAGGGACTAGCATACGAGCAGTACTTC. V is TRBV20-1 and J is TRBJ2-7, with 9 bases fitting TRBD2. The CDR3 is 13 amino acids. In germline, CDR1 is DFQATT, CDR2 SNEGSKA (reference sequence). Trimming at V came to 2 bases and at J to 4 bases, leaving 3 bases not matched to a gene.

This clonotype was counted at least ten times. The chain recombines TRBV29-1 with TRBJ2-7, with 7 bases aligning to TRBD2. This CDR3 has 13 residues. CDR1 and CDR2 from the germline V gene are SQVTM and ANQGSEA. V was pared by 7 bases and J by 5 bases, with 11 bases of the junction left unmatched. DNA of the CDR3: TGCAGCGCGCTGGGGGGGGTCGGGGACGAGCAGTACTTC. Protein sequence: CSALGGVGDEQYF.

On this clonotype: With a much larger clone just one base away, this may be a read error. V gene TRBV7-2 combines with J gene TRBJ1-6; D is ambiguous. Germline assignment: CDR1 SGHTA and CDR2 FQGNSA. The CDR3 runs to 14 residues. Written as DNA, the CDR3 is TGTGCCAGCAGCTCCAGGACCCCGCATTCACACCTCCACTTT. Amino acid sequence: CASSSRTPHSHLHF.

This clonotype was recorded a few times. This chain connects TRBV30 to TRBJ1-1; perhaps TRBD1 as D (5 bases). Per the germline V gene, CDR1 is GTSNPN and CDR2 is SVGIG (reference sequence). Trimming removed 0 bases at V and 7 bases at J, with 6 bases between. The CDR3 consists of 11 residues. CDR3 sequence: CAWSVQDEAFF. In DNA form, the CDR3 reads TGTGCCTGGAGTGTACAGGATGAAGCTTTCTTT.

V and J are TRBV6-1 and TRBJ2-7; D gene ambiguous. Germline assignment: CDR1 MNHNS and CDR2 SASEGT. The CDR3 covers 14 residues. V lost 1 base to trimming and J lost 0 bases, with 7 bases between them. This chain's CDR3 is CASSEGVASYEQYF. Here the CDR3 DNA reads TGTGCCAGCAGTGAAGGGGTTGCCTCCTACGAGCAGTACTTC.

This clonotype was found a few times. CDR3 protein: CASSPGRREEKYF. In DNA, the CDR3 is TGTGCCAGCAGCCCAGGCCGGAGGGAGGAGAAATACTTC. The chain couples TRBV4-2 to TRBJ2-7, with D possibly being TRBD2 (6 bases). CDR3 length: 13 residues. Deletions cut 4 bases from V and 13 bases from J, with 20 bases between. Per germline, CDR1 LGHNA and CDR2 YNFKEQ.

This clonotype has ten or more counts. The rearrangement uses TRBV11-3 and TRBJ1-1, with no clear D. There are 15 residues in the CDR3. The germline V and J ends were trimmed by 1 base and 3 bases, with 12 bases remaining between them. Per germline, CDR1 SGHNT and CDR2 YENEEA. The CDR3 region is CASSLGSSGDTEAFF. CDR3 DNA sequence: TGTGCCAGCAGCTTAGGATCAAGCGGCGACACTGAAGCTTTCTTT.

This clonotype was recorded at least ten times. The V and J genes are TRBV6-1 and TRBJ2-7; 11 positions match TRBD2. J was trimmed by 6 bases and V by 6 bases; bases with no gene match: 10. Per the germline V gene, CDR1 is MNHNS and CDR2 is SASEGT. There are 15 residues in the CDR3. The CDR3: CASRQPTSGSSEQYF. DNA of the CDR3: TGTGCCAGCAGACAACCCACTAGCGGGAGCAGCGAGCAGTACTTC.

This clonotype was recorded at least ten times. This rearrangement joins TRBV6-5 to TRBJ2-7; 10 nucleotides align to TRBD2. The CDR3 spans 16 residues. The J segment lost 6 bases and the V segment lost 0 bases, leaving 8 bases of the junction unmatched. Germline CDR1 MNHEY, CDR2 SVGAGI. The CDR3 bases are TGTGCCAGCAGTTACTCGACGGCTAGCGGGAGCTCCGAGCAGTACTTC. Its protein product is CASSYSTASGSSEQYF.

The sample holds many counts of this clonotype. V is TRBV6-5 and J is TRBJ1-1; D is uncertain. V lost 4 bases, J lost 5 bases, and 17 bases lay in between. Germline CDR1 is MNHEY and CDR2 is SVGAGI. This CDR3 region has 15 residues. This CDR3 is CASSSAGQLRTEAFF. CDR3 coding DNA: TGTGCCAGCAGTTCCGCCGGGCAGCTTAGGACTGAAGCTTTCTTT.

A word on this clonotype: It is likely a read error, because the conserved phenylalanine at the end of the CDR3 is missing. This chain uses TRBV30 with TRBJ1-3; no definite D call. Deletions cut 1 base from V and 0 bases from J, with 4 bases between. This CDR3 is 13 amino acids long. Germline-derived CDR1 and CDR2 are GTSNPN and SVGIG (reference sequence). The CDR3 sequence is CAWSGYSGNTIYL. In DNA form, the CDR3 reads TGTGCCTGGAGTGGGTACTCTGGAAACACCATATATTTG.

The rearrangement links TRBV11-1 to TRBJ1-2; D uncertain. The CDR3 runs 14 residues. V shed 5 bases and J shed 3 bases, with 13 bases lying between them. Germline CDR1 and CDR2: SGHAT and FQDESV (reference sequence). The CDR3: CASSRRGKYYGYTF. Written as DNA, the CDR3 is TGTGCCAGCAGCCGTAGAGGGAAATACTATGGCTACACCTTC.

This clonotype was found a few times. The chain recombines TRBV30 with TRBJ1-5; D gene unclear. Looked up from germline, CDR1 is GTSNPN and CDR2 is SVGIG (reference sequence). This CDR3 has 13 residues. V dropped 0 bases and J dropped 7 bases, with 10 bases sitting between them. CDR3 residues: CAWSVQGQQPQHF. CDR3 coding DNA: TGTGCCTGGAGTGTACAAGGGCAGCAGCCCCAGCATTTT.

This clonotype was seen ten or more times. This chain links TRBV6-1 with TRBJ1-1, with 7 bases identical to TRBD1. This CDR3 is built from 13 residues. The J segment lost 0 bases and the V segment lost 7 bases, leaving 2 bases of the junction unmatched. Germline CDR1 and CDR2: MNHNS and SASEGT. The DNA for the CDR3 is TGTGCCAGCACAGACAGGGTGAACACTGAAGCTTTCTTT. The encoded protein is CASTDRVNTEAFF.

This clonotype has at least ten counts. The rearrangement joins TRBV30 to TRBJ2-7; D possibly corresponds to TRBD1 (5 bases). The V end lost 3 bases, the J end lost 4 bases, and 16 bases lay between the germline ends. Germline V lookup: CDR1 GTSNPN, CDR2 SVGIG (reference sequence). CDR3 length: 14 amino acids. The CDR3 coding sequence is TGTGCCTGGAGAGGGGTGACCTCTAAGTACGAGCAGTACTTC. It is translated as CAWRGVTSKYEQYF.

In DNA form, the CDR3 reads TGTGCCAGCAGCCCCGTCGCCCGGGGGGAGCAGTACTTC. Translated, it gives CASSPVARGEQYF. The chain carries TRBV3-1 and TRBJ2-7; TRBD2 is a possible D gene (6 bases). CDR3 length equals 13 residues. Trimming removed 4 bases from V and 7 bases from J, with 14 bases in between. The germline gives CDR1 LGHDT, CDR2 YNNKEL (reference sequence).

This clonotype was counted ten times or more. The genes are TRBV19 and TRBJ1-1; TRBD1 might be the D (5 bases). This CDR3 is built from 14 residues. The V end lost 5 bases, the J end lost 6 bases, and 16 bases lay between the germline ends. Germline V lookup: CDR1 LNHDA, CDR2 SQIVND (reference sequence). CDR3 sequence: CASSFAAGFAEAFF. The CDR3 DNA reads TGTGCCAGTAGTTTTGCGGCAGGGTTCGCTGAAGCTTTCTTT.

The rearrangement joins TRBV12-3 or TRBV12-4 to TRBJ2-7; 7 nucleotides line up with TRBD1. Trimming at V came to 11 bases and at J to 5 bases, leaving 18 bases not matched to a gene. There are 15 residues in the CDR3. In nucleotides, the CDR3 is TGTGCCTGTGAGCTACAGGGGAACCTTGCGAACGAGCAGTACTTC. As protein: CACELQGNLANEQYF.

CDR3 region: CASSSSTTADSYEQYF. CDR3 nucleotide sequence: TGCGCCAGCAGCTCTTCGACGACAGCAGACTCCTACGAGCAGTACTTC. The genes are TRBV5-1 and TRBJ2-7, with D maybe TRBD1 (5 bases). The CDR3 spans 16 residues. CDR1 and CDR2 (germline): SGHRS, YFSETQ. The ends were cut back, 3 bases at V and 0 bases at J, with 16 bases in the middle.

This clonotype came up many times. The chain joins TRBV5-1 to TRBJ1-1; TRBD1 aligns across 10 bases. V was clipped by 4 bases and J by 1 base; unmatched bases: 7. CDR3 length: 16 amino acids. Germline V CDR1 and CDR2: SGHRS, YFSETQ. DNA for the CDR3: TGCGCCAGCAGCCTCCACGGGACAGGGGCGAACACTGAAGCTTTCTTT. It yields the protein CASSLHGTGANTEAFF.

On this clonotype: As the CDR3 is not closed by the conserved phenylalanine or tryptophan, this likely results from a read error. The DNA is left out, because the CDR3 cannot be placed on it with certainty; the CDR3 is given as TCRdb lists it. This chain links TRBV28 with TRBJ2-5; no check of the table's D call, TRBD2, against the DNA was made. 15 amino acids form the CDR3, both terminal residues included. Per the germline V gene, CDR1 is MDHEN and CDR2 is SYDVKM. The CDR3 sequence: CASSRTRGWQETQDY.

This clonotype was detected ten times or more. The V call is TRBV28, the J call TRBJ2-5; TRBD1 matches at 8 bases. Unmatched junction bases numbered 14, after V lost 10 bases and J lost 4 bases. This CDR3 has 15 amino acids. Germline CDR1 MDHEN, CDR2 SYDVKM. CDR3 amino acids: CATQLRTGSLETQYF. CDR3 nucleotide sequence: TGTGCCACCCAGCTTAGGACAGGGTCTTTAGAGACCCAGTACTTC.

This clonotype was seen many times. The rearrangement uses TRBV20-1 and TRBJ1-1; no clear D. The CDR3 is made up of 10 amino acids. V was pared by 6 bases and J by 3 bases, with 5 bases between. Per germline, CDR1 DFQATT and CDR2 SNEGSKA (reference sequence). The CDR3 protein is CSAEYTEAFF. The DNA of the CDR3 is TGCAGTGCGGAGTACACTGAAGCTTTCTTT.

This clonotype was seen repeatedly, ten times or more. The chain is built from TRBV11-2 and TRBJ2-7, with D uncertain. The V gene's germline CDR1 is SGHAT and CDR2 FQNNGV. Trimming left V 1 base short and J 3 bases short, with 13 bases between. The CDR3 has 15 amino acids. As DNA, the CDR3 is TGTGCCAGCAGCTTAGTTCGGGTACGAAGCTACGAGCAGTACTTC. This gives the protein CASSLVRVRSYEQYF.

This clonotype was recorded at least ten times. This chain joins TRBV6-2 or TRBV6-3 and TRBJ2-7, with no clear D. The CDR3 runs 12 residues. Trimming stripped 6 bases from V and 4 bases from J, with 10 bases between. In germline, CDR1 is MNHEY, CDR2 SVGEGT. The CDR3 DNA reads TGTGCCAGCAGCCCCATAGGTTACGAGCAGTACTTC. Protein: CASSPIGYEQYF.